This T cell receptor beta chain was identified during a study of regulatory T cells in long-lasting Graves disease. Regarding time point: persistent/refractory GD, antithyroid drugs over 5 years with positive TRAb. RNA from PBMCs was the source of the TCR library. For TCR beta, libraries came from iRepertoire HTBI primers and Arm-PCR of CDR3 regions. TCRdb re-called the multiplex PCR reads through MiXCR, storing one row per CDR3 protein. This table has 300,000 to 500,000 distinct CDR3 sequences, less than 25% appearing once. J lost 1 base, V lost 8 bases, and 3 bases had no gene match. The CDR3 has 13 amino acids. Germline values: CDR1 LNHDA, CDR2 SQIVND (reference sequence).

The sequencing here drew on peripheral blood mononuclear cells (PBMCs), taken when the disease was refractory, from a patient treated with antithyroid drugs. The source of this sequence is a female donor with Graves disease. This chain uses TRBV19 with TRBJ2-3; 7 bases fit TRBD1. In DNA, the CDR3 is TGTGCCAGTCGAGGGGGCGGCACAGATACGCAGTATTTT. Residues: CASRGGGTDTQYF. Full variable domain (remainder filled in from reference TRBV19 and TRBJ2-3): DGGITQSPKYLFRKEGQNVTLSCEQNLNHDAMYWYRQDPGQGLRLIYYSQIVNDFQKGDIAEGYSVSREKKESFPLTVTSAQKNPTAFYLCASRGGGTDTQYFGPGTRLTVL.